These 27 T cell receptor beta chains originate from one sample sequenced in a study of blood T cell repertoires in COVID-19. The assay was immunoSEQ multiplex PCR, and TCRdb's table has in-frame clones only and misses some. This sample carries some 330,000 clones, approximately 87% of them seen once, and the ten largest clones take less than 2.5%. Sequencing was carried out using PBMCs or T cells enriched from blood (not recorded which). The source of these receptors is a man between 40 and 49 years old in a cohort exposed to, infected with or recovered from COVID-19 (not recorded which).

The chain couples TRBV5-1 to TRBJ2-5, with D tentatively TRBD2 (6 bases). The V and J ends lost 6 bases and 3 bases respectively, with 12 bases between them. The length of the CDR3 is 13 residues. Germline CDR1 is SGHRS and CDR2 is YFSETQ. CDR3 sequence (DNA): TGCGCCAGCATCGATCGGGGGAAAGAGACCCAGTACTTC. Its protein product is CASIDRGKETQYF. The full variable domain, in which reference TRBV5-1 and TRBJ2-5 provide the parts outside the CDR3, is KAGVTQTPRYLIKTRGQQVTLSCSPISGHRSVSWYQQTPGQGLQFLFEYFSETQRNKGNFPGRFSGRQFSNSRSEMNVSTLELGDSALYLCASIDRGKETQYFGPGTRLLVL.

A remark on this clone: Other DNA sequences in this sample translate to the same CDR3. The gene calls are TRBV5-1 and TRBJ2-7; 10 bases are a match to TRBD1. CDR1 SGHRS and CDR2 YFSETQ come from the germline V gene. This CDR3 has 15 residues. V gave up 4 bases and J gave up 0 bases; unmatched junction bases: 4. The DNA for the CDR3 is TGCGCCAGCAGCCCGGGACAGGGGAGCTCCTACGAGCAGTACTTC. Its protein is CASSPGQGSSYEQYF.

V usage is TRBV7-2 and J usage is TRBJ2-4, with 9 positions matching TRBD2. The trim removed 5 bases at V and 7 bases at J, leaving 9 bases unmatched. The germline V gene has CDR1 SGHTA and CDR2 FQGNSA. The CDR3 spans 15 residues. CDR3 amino acids: CASSQRRGRGNIQYF. The CDR3 DNA follows: TGTGCCAGCAGCCAGCGTCGCGGGAGGGGGAACATTCAGTACTTC.

The chain links TRBV11-2 to TRBJ1-3, with D maybe TRBD1 (5 bases). The CDR3 has 16 residues. In germline, CDR1 is SGHAT, CDR2 FQNNGV. V lost 2 bases, J lost 2 bases, and 13 bases lay in between. The CDR3 here is CASSLNRGLAGNTIYF. The DNA of the CDR3 is TGTGCCAGCAGCTTAAATAGGGGCTTGGCTGGAAACACCATATATTTT.

The table lists this clone with a few counts. This sample also contains other DNA sequences that code for the same CDR3. The chain links TRBV2 to TRBJ2-7, with 9 bases lining up with TRBD2. Germline lookup yields CDR1 SNHLY and CDR2 FYNNEI. Germline trimming cut 8 bases from V and 0 bases from J; bases unmatched to any gene: 5. The CDR3 consists of 14 residues. CDR3 protein: CASRYSGSSYEQYF. The CDR3 bases are TGTGCCAGCCGTTATAGCGGGAGCTCCTACGAGCAGTACTTC.

The V call is TRBV27, the J call TRBJ2-1, with 8 bases identical to TRBD2. Unmatched junction bases numbered 6, after V lost 5 bases and J lost 3 bases. There are 15 residues in the CDR3. The germline V gene encodes CDR1 MNHEY and CDR2 SMNVEV (reference sequence). Here the CDR3 DNA reads TGTGCCAGCAGTAAGCGGGAGCCTTACTACAATGAGCAGTTCTTC. Translated: CASSKREPYYNEQFF.

This clone was observed a single time. The chain carries TRBV6-5 and TRBJ2-1; perhaps TRBD2 as D (6 bases). CDR1 and CDR2 from the germline V gene are MNHEY and SVGAGI. CDR3 length: 14 residues. V was shortened by 5 bases and J by 0 bases, with 8 bases between the two germline ends. The CDR3 region is CASSSGFSYNEQFF. As DNA, the CDR3 is TGTGCCAGCAGTAGCGGGTTCTCCTACAATGAGCAGTTCTTC.

This rearrangement joins TRBV27 to TRBJ1-3, with 10 bases identical to TRBD1. The germline V gene has CDR1 MNHEY and CDR2 SMNVEV (reference sequence). This CDR3 spans 15 amino acids. J was trimmed by 2 bases and V by 8 bases; bases with no gene match: 6. CDR3 in amino acids: CASQSDRGPGNTIYF. In nucleotides, the CDR3 is TGTGCCAGCCAGTCCGACAGGGGGCCTGGAAACACCATATATTTT.

This chain connects TRBV28 to TRBJ1-4, with TRBD1 matching over 8 bases. CDR1 is MDHEN, CDR2 SYDVKM, per germline. CDR3 length: 15 amino acids. V was clipped by 5 bases and J by 7 bases; unmatched bases: 9. CDR3 protein: CASSIPRGLGEKLFF. The CDR3, as DNA: TGTGCCAGCAGTATACCCAGGGGGCTGGGTGAAAAACTGTTTTTT.

The chain employs TRBV11-2 and TRBJ1-4; 7 positions agree with TRBD1. V trimming: 1 base; J trimming: 7 bases; junction bases outside the gene matches: 3. CDR1 is SGHAT, CDR2 FQNNGV, per germline. This CDR3 comprises 14 residues. CDR3 residues: CASSLGRGTEKLFF. The DNA of the CDR3 is TGTGCCAGCAGCTTAGGCAGGGGGACTGAAAAACTGTTTTTT.

The chain joins TRBV5-4 to TRBJ1-3; no clear D gene. The CDR3 has 14 amino acids. Germline assignment: CDR1 SGHNT and CDR2 YYREEE (reference sequence). The ends were cut back, 0 bases at V and 2 bases at J, with 6 bases in the middle. This CDR3 is CASSLAGTGNTIYF. CDR3 coding DNA: TGTGCCAGCAGCTTGGCCGGGACTGGAAACACCATATATTTT.

This chain connects TRBV30 to TRBJ2-3; 7 bases align to TRBD2. Looked up from germline, CDR1 is GTSNPN and CDR2 is SVGIG (reference sequence). The CDR3 is 15 residues long. V shed 0 bases and J 7 bases; nucleotides not matched to a gene: 10. The CDR3 reads CAWSVGGGGVNTQYF. The CDR3 DNA reads as TGTGCCTGGAGTGTAGGTGGGGGGGGAGTGAATACGCAGTATTTT. The full variable domain, in which reference TRBV30 and TRBJ2-3 provide the parts outside the CDR3, is SQTIHQWPATLVQPVGSPLSLECTVEGTSNPNLYWYRQAAGRGLQLLFYSVGIGQISSEVPQNLSASRPQDRQFILSSKKLLLSDSGFYLCAWSVGGGGVNTQYFGPGTRLTVL.

The chain has TRBV4-2 and TRBJ1-5, with TRBD1 matching over 10 bases. V lost 2 bases, J lost 3 bases, and 13 bases stayed unmatched. This CDR3 has 19 amino acids. From germline, CDR1 is LGHNA and CDR2 YNFKEQ. In DNA form, the CDR3 reads TGTGCCAGCAGCCAAAAGGGAGAGACAGGGGGCGCACCCAATCAGCCCCAGCATTTT. Translating it yields CASSQKGETGGAPNQPQHF.

The chain is built from TRBV7-9 and TRBJ1-2; weak D call: TRBD1 (5 bases). Trimming took off 1 base at V and 10 bases at J, with 7 bases between the two ends. CDR3 size: 11 residues. The V gene's germline CDR1 is SEHNR and CDR2 FQNEAQ (reference sequence). The CDR3 nucleotides read TGTGCCAGCAGCTTAGTAGGGGTCTACACCTTC. Its protein product is CASSLVGVYTF.

As DNA, the CDR3 is TGCGCCAGCAGTGAGGGAGGGGTGGAGGAGCTGTTTTTT. Translating gives CASSEGGVEELFF. This chain joins TRBV10-1 and TRBJ2-2; possible D gene TRBD2, 6 bases. Germline lookup yields CDR1 WNHNN and CDR2 SYGVQD (reference sequence). The CDR3 runs to 13 residues. V was pared by 2 bases and J by 10 bases, with 11 bases between.

J is TRBJ1-3 and V is TRBV15, with D possibly being TRBD1 (6 bases). The germline V gene has CDR1 LNHNV and CDR2 YYDKDF (reference sequence). V was pared by 2 bases and J by 0 bases, with 17 bases between. The CDR3 runs 18 residues. The chain's CDR3 is CATSRYMTGRNSGNTIYF. In DNA, the CDR3 is TGTGCCACCAGCAGATATATGACAGGTCGAAACTCTGGAAACACCATATATTTT.

The CDR3 spells CASSSGRGNSPLHF. The CDR3, as DNA: TGTGCCAGCAGTTCCGGCAGGGGTAATTCACCCCTCCACTTT. The chain joins TRBV6-5 to TRBJ1-6, with a tentative D call TRBD1 (6 bases). Germline lookup yields CDR1 MNHEY and CDR2 SVGAGI. Trimming cost V 4 bases and J 6 bases, with 10 bases left between them. The CDR3 is 14 residues long.

The genes are TRBV3-1 (or the pseudogene TRBV3-2) and TRBJ2-7, with 13 bases that match TRBD2. With V trimmed by 1 base and J by 4 bases, 4 bases remained unmatched. Germline CDR1 LGHDT, CDR2 YNNKEL (reference sequence). CDR3 length equals 16 residues. This CDR3 is CASSQAGTSGKYEQYF. Written as DNA, the CDR3 is TGTGCCAGCAGCCAAGCCGGGACTAGCGGGAAATACGAGCAGTACTTC.

The chain employs TRBV28 and TRBJ2-3; possible D gene TRBD2, 6 bases. The CDR3 spans 15 residues. Germline loops: CDR1 MDHEN, CDR2 SYDVKM. Trimming removed 5 bases at V and 0 bases at J, with 12 bases between. CDR3 protein: CASSPGGVSTDTQYF. CDR3 DNA: TGTGCCAGCAGTCCCGGAGGGGTTAGCACAGATACGCAGTATTTT.

The chain carries TRBV27 and TRBJ2-1, with D possibly matching TRBD2 (7 bases). Trimming shortened V by 0 bases and J by 6 bases, and 12 bases separated the two germline ends. Germline-derived CDR1 and CDR2 are MNHEY and SMNVEV (reference sequence). CDR3 length equals 15 residues. The chain's CDR3 is CASSLSRGGANEQFF. CDR3 coding DNA: TGTGCCAGCAGTTTATCGAGAGGGGGGGCCAATGAGCAGTTCTTC.

The V call is TRBV7-9, the J call TRBJ1-6, with 7 bases identical to TRBD1. With 3 bases clipped from V and 5 bases from J, the junction kept 1 base outside the gene matches. The CDR3 is 14 amino acids. CDR1 is SEHNR, CDR2 FQNEAQ, per germline (reference sequence). The CDR3 coding sequence is TGTGCCAGCAGCTTTACAGGGGATAATTCACCCCTCCACTTT. This translates into CASSFTGDNSPLHF.

The chain carries TRBV18 and TRBJ1-2; TRBD1 aligns across 7 bases. CDR3 length: 14 residues. Per the germline V gene, CDR1 is KGHSH and CDR2 is LQKENI. J lost 1 base, V lost 1 base, and 0 bases had no gene match. In DNA, the CDR3 is TGTGCCAGCTCACCACGGGACAGTAACTATGGCTACACCTTC. It yields the protein CASSPRDSNYGYTF. Full variable domain (rest looked up from reference TRBV18 and TRBJ1-2): NAGVMQNPRHLVRRRGQEARLRCSPMKGHSHVYWYRQLPEEGLKFMVYLQKENIIDESGMPKERFSAEFPKEGPSILRIQQVVRGDSAAYFCASSPRDSNYGYTFGSGTRLTVV.

This clone appeared a single time. The J gene is TRBJ1-1, the V gene TRBV13; unclear D gene. The ends were cut back, 4 bases at V and 7 bases at J, with 10 bases in the middle. Germline CDR1 reads PRHDT; CDR2 reads FYEKMQ (reference sequence). The CDR3 is 12 amino acids. The CDR3 loop is CASSSLRGEAFF. The CDR3 DNA reads as TGTGCCAGCAGCTCCCTACGGGGTGAAGCTTTCTTT.

The chain employs TRBV11-2 and TRBJ2-1; 9 nucleotides align to TRBD2. The V gene's germline CDR1 is SGHAT and CDR2 FQNNGV. The CDR3 length is 16 residues. J lost 7 bases, V lost 5 bases, and 12 bases had no gene match. The DNA for the CDR3 is TGTGCCAGCAGCCCCAACCCAGCGGGAGGCCCTAATGAGCAGTTCTTC. This gives the protein CASSPNPAGGPNEQFF.

Points on this clone: Other DNA sequences in this specimen translate into the identical CDR3. The chain has TRBV30 and TRBJ1-5, with TRBD1 matching over 8 bases. The CDR3 loop spans 13 amino acids. V dropped 1 base and J dropped 4; count of bases not matched to a gene: 0. Germline CDR1 GTSNPN, CDR2 SVGIG (reference sequence). The CDR3 is CAWSGTGNQPQHF. CDR3 coding DNA: TGTGCCTGGAGTGGGACAGGGAATCAGCCCCAGCATTTT.

The CDR3 DNA sequence: TGTGCCAGCGTCCCACAGGGGTACACTGAAGCTTTCTTT. This translates into CASVPQGYTEAFF. The rearrangement joins TRBV12-3 or TRBV12-4 to TRBJ1-1; 7 nucleotides match TRBD1. Trimming took 8 bases from V and 3 from J; bases not matched to a gene: 6. The CDR3 has 13 amino acids.

The rearrangement joins TRBV5-1 to TRBJ1-2; maybe TRBD1 (6 bases). Germline V gene sequence: CDR1 SGHRS, CDR2 YFSETQ. This CDR3 has 15 amino acids. The V gene lost 5 bases and the J gene lost 7 bases, with 21 bases spanning the gap. This CDR3 is CASRGLPWGPSGYTF. The CDR3 DNA follows: TGCGCCAGCAGGGGGCTGCCTTGGGGGCCGAGTGGCTACACCTTC.